The 24 T cell receptor beta chains given below trace back to one sample, sequenced in a study of cytomegalovirus exposure and HLA in healthy donors. Primers for the PCR totalled 60 Vbeta and 13 Jbeta. The repertoire was sequenced with immunoSEQ multiplex PCR; TCRdb's copy has only in-frame clones and lacks some. The sample's table shows fewer than 150,000 clones. The sequencing input was PBMCs. The receptors were sampled from a man aged 35 to 55 in good health and CMV-seronegative.

V and J are TRBV7-2 and TRBJ2-2; 7 nucleotides agree with TRBD2. V shed 6 bases and J 2 bases; nucleotides not matched to a gene: 6. Looked up from germline, CDR1 is SGHTA and CDR2 is FQGNSA. The CDR3 runs to 15 residues. In DNA, the CDR3 is TGTGCCAGCAGTTCCAGCGGGGTAAACACCGGGGAGCTGTTTTTT. It codes for CASSSSGVNTGELFF.

This sequence joins TRBV7-9 and TRBJ2-7; possibly TRBD2 for D (7 bases). The CDR3 is 15 amino acids. Germline V gives CDR1 SEHNR, CDR2 FQNEAQ (reference sequence). V was cut by 2 bases and J by 5 bases, with 16 bases left in between. The DNA for the CDR3 is TGTGCCAGCAGCTTAAGAAGGGGGGGCCGGGACGAGCAGTACTTC. Protein: CASSLRRGGRDEQYF.

The chain couples TRBV4-1 to TRBJ1-2, with a weak D call TRBD1 (5 bases). Trimming removed 4 bases from V and 5 bases from J, with 8 bases in between. The CDR3 runs to 12 residues. Germline V gene sequence: CDR1 MGHRA, CDR2 YSYEKL. The DNA of the CDR3 is TGCGCCAGCAGCCGGGGGGAGTATGGCTACACCTTC. Protein sequence: CASSRGEYGYTF.

The rearrangement joins TRBV29-1 to TRBJ2-1, with 11 bases identical to TRBD2. The CDR3 contains 14 residues. CDR1 and CDR2 (germline): SQVTM, ANQGSEA. Trimming removed 1 base from V and 12 bases from J; junction bases left unmatched: 8. The CDR3 spells CSVEARTSGRLQFF. The CDR3, as DNA: TGCAGCGTTGAAGCCCGGACTAGCGGGCGGTTGCAGTTCTTC.

The chain links TRBV5-1 to TRBJ1-6, with a weak D call TRBD1 (6 bases). There are 13 residues in the CDR3. V was clipped by 5 bases and J by 10 bases, with 13 bases between them. The V gene's germline CDR1 is SGHRS and CDR2 YFSETQ. For the CDR3, the DNA is TGCGCCAGCAGATCCGGAAGGGGGTCACCCCTCCACTTT. Protein: CASRSGRGSPLHF.

The chain couples TRBV27 to TRBJ2-1; 9 positions match TRBD2. Germline values: CDR1 MNHEY, CDR2 SMNVEV (reference sequence). This CDR3 has 19 amino acids. Germline trimming cut 4 bases from V and 9 bases from J; bases unmatched to any gene: 22. The CDR3 loop is CASSWPRPSGVLPLGEQFF. CDR3 nucleotide sequence: TGTGCCAGCAGTTGGCCCCGCCCTAGCGGGGTTCTCCCCCTCGGTGAGCAGTTCTTC.

V and J are TRBV9 and TRBJ2-3; 7 nucleotides line up with TRBD1. Germline lookup yields CDR1 SGDLS and CDR2 YYNGEE. Trimming at V came to 1 base and at J to 0 bases, leaving 2 bases not matched to a gene. The CDR3 extends over 15 amino acids. The chain's CDR3 is CASSVKGASTDTQYF. CDR3 coding DNA: TGTGCCAGCAGCGTAAAGGGGGCTAGCACAGATACGCAGTATTTT.

V usage is TRBV6-5 and J usage is TRBJ1-5; the match to TRBD1 covers 7 bases. CDR3 length equals 14 residues. With 6 bases clipped from V and 2 bases from J, the junction kept 4 bases outside the gene matches. Germline lookup yields CDR1 MNHEY and CDR2 SVGAGI. CDR3 sequence reads: CASRPTGGNQPQHF. The CDR3 DNA sequence: TGTGCCAGCAGACCAACAGGGGGCAATCAGCCCCAGCATTTT.

The chain links TRBV29-1 to TRBJ2-7; a possible D gene is TRBD2 (6 bases). CDR3 length: 14 amino acids. From germline, CDR1 is SQVTM and CDR2 ANQGSEA. The ends were cut back, 1 base at V and 4 bases at J, with 14 bases in the middle. The CDR3 DNA sequence: TGCAGCGTTGAAGTGGCAGGGAGGACGTACGAGCAGTACTTC. Its translation: CSVEVAGRTYEQYF.

The chain carries TRBV7-2 and TRBJ2-5; a weak D match, TRBD2 (6 bases). Germline values: CDR1 SGHTA, CDR2 FQGNSA. V lost 5 bases and J 4 bases, leaving 17 bases between the germline ends. CDR3 size: 15 residues. The CDR3 DNA reads as TGTGCCAGCAGCCCGCAAGGGGCGGGGCGAGAGACCCAGTACTTC. It codes for CASSPQGAGRETQYF.

J is TRBJ1-1 and V is TRBV4-3; TRBD1 agrees at 7 bases. The CDR3 totals 13 residues. Germline V gives CDR1 LGHNA, CDR2 YSLEER. V shed 4 bases and J 1 base; nucleotides not matched to a gene: 0. CDR3 bases: TGCGCCAGCAGCCGACAGGGGAACACTGAAGCTTTCTTT. Amino acid sequence: CASSRQGNTEAFF.

V gene TRBV5-1 combines with J gene TRBJ2-5; D possibly corresponds to TRBD2 (5 bases). CDR1 is SGHRS, CDR2 YFSETQ, per germline. The CDR3 sequence is 12 residues long. Trimming shortened V by 4 bases and J by 4 bases, and 8 bases separated the two germline ends. CDR3 sequence: CASSAEVETQYF. CDR3 sequence (DNA): TGCGCCAGCAGCGCGGAGGTAGAGACCCAGTACTTC.

The chain combines TRBV5-4 with TRBJ2-1, with 7 bases matching TRBD2. This CDR3 is 15 amino acids long. V shed 0 bases and J 2 bases; nucleotides not matched to a gene: 2. Per the germline V gene, CDR1 is SGHNT and CDR2 is YYREEE (reference sequence). CDR3 nucleotide sequence: TGTGCCAGCAGCTTGGGCGGGGGAACCTACAATGAGCAGTTCTTC. Protein: CASSLGGGTYNEQFF.

The chain couples TRBV7-8 to TRBJ2-7, with TRBD2 matching 8 bases. V gave up 4 bases and J gave up 6 bases; unmatched junction bases: 8. The CDR3 runs to 14 residues. Germline V gene lookup returns CDR1 SGHVS and CDR2 FQNEAQ. Here the CDR3 reads CASSWTGTSSEQYF. DNA for the CDR3: TGTGCCAGCAGCTGGACCGGGACTAGTTCCGAGCAGTACTTC.

The V call is TRBV5-4, the J call TRBJ2-1; 7 positions agree with TRBD1. Trimming removed 0 bases from V and 0 bases from J; junction bases left unmatched: 0. Germline V gene sequence: CDR1 SGHNT, CDR2 YYREEE (reference sequence). The CDR3 is 15 residues long. In DNA, the CDR3 is TGTGCCAGCAGCTTGGGACAGGGCTCCTACAATGAGCAGTTCTTC. Its protein is CASSLGQGSYNEQFF.

The chain recombines TRBV2 with TRBJ2-2, with 8 bases matching TRBD1. Germline trimming cut 8 bases from V and 7 bases from J; bases unmatched to any gene: 6. The V gene's germline CDR1 is SNHLY and CDR2 FYNNEI. This CDR3 has 13 residues. CDR3 region: CASGTGTGGELFF. Here the CDR3 DNA reads TGTGCCAGCGGGACAGGAACGGGCGGGGAGCTGTTTTTT.

The V call is TRBV5-5, the J call TRBJ2-5, with TRBD2 as a possible D gene (5 bases). The assigned J gene may be wrong: the sequence end matches TRBJ2-7 better. The germline V gene encodes CDR1 SGHKS and CDR2 YYEKEE (reference sequence). CDR3 length: 15 amino acids. This CDR3 reads CASSLRLALLYEQYF. CDR3 in DNA: TGTGCCAGCAGCTTGCGGCTAGCTCTATTATACGAGCAGTACTTC.

V usage is TRBV6-5 and J usage is TRBJ2-7; TRBD2 agrees at 10 bases. CDR1 and CDR2 (germline): MNHEY, SVGAGI. Unmatched junction bases numbered 3, after V lost 2 bases and J lost 5 bases. There are 14 residues in the CDR3. The CDR3 reads CASSYLAGVNEQYF. The CDR3 bases are TGTGCCAGCAGTTACCTAGCGGGGGTTAACGAGCAGTACTTC.

The chain employs TRBV7-2 and TRBJ2-3; 8 bases are shared with TRBD2. The CDR3 totals 15 residues. After removal of 3 bases from V and 2 bases from J, the junction contained 4 bases not matched to a gene. Germline V gives CDR1 SGHTA, CDR2 FQGNSA. CDR3 sequence (DNA): TGTGCCAGCAGCTTGAGGCGGGGGGCCACAGATACGCAGTATTTT. Its translation: CASSLRRGATDTQYF.

Comment on this clone: The same CDR3 also results from other DNA sequences found in this sample. V gene TRBV9 combines with J gene TRBJ2-5; 14 bases align to TRBD2. Unmatched junction bases numbered 4, after V lost 4 bases and J lost 5 bases. From germline, CDR1 is SGDLS and CDR2 YYNGEE. CDR3 length: 15 amino acids. Here the CDR3 reads CASSLGLAGAETQYF. The CDR3 DNA sequence: TGTGCCAGCAGCCTGGGACTAGCGGGGGCGGAGACCCAGTACTTC.

This chain links TRBV6-6 with TRBJ2-5; the match to TRBD2 covers 7 bases. TRBJ2-7 explains the end of the DNA better; the J call may be wrong. From germline, CDR1 is MNHNY and CDR2 SVGAGI (reference sequence). CDR3 length: 14 amino acids. The chain's CDR3 is CASTVGGGTYEQYF. DNA of the CDR3: TGTGCCAGCACCGTGGGGGGAGGGACCTACGAGCAGTACTTC.

The chain combines TRBV11-2 with TRBJ2-5; D perhaps matches TRBD1 (5 bases). V was trimmed by 5 bases and J by 5 bases, leaving 21 bases between them. The CDR3 is 16 residues long. Germline values: CDR1 SGHAT, CDR2 FQNNGV. CDR3 protein: CASSPTPGLSMETQYF. The CDR3 DNA sequence: TGTGCCAGCAGCCCAACCCCAGGGTTAAGTATGGAGACCCAGTACTTC.

The chain links TRBV7-2 to TRBJ2-1; 7 bases match TRBD2. Germline CDR1 and CDR2: SGHTA and FQGNSA. The CDR3 spans 14 residues. The V gene end was trimmed by 1 base and the J gene end by 4 bases; junction bases not matched to a gene: 1. CDR3: CASSLEAGYNEQFF. DNA for the CDR3: TGTGCCAGCAGCTTAGAAGCGGGGTACAATGAGCAGTTCTTC.

V is TRBV5-1 and J is TRBJ1-1, with 8 positions matching TRBD1. Looked up from germline, CDR1 is SGHRS and CDR2 is YFSETQ. Trimming cost V 3 bases and J 5 bases; bases outside gene matches: 9. The CDR3 has 15 residues. The CDR3 region has the DNA TGCGCCAGCAGCTGGGCTCAGGGGGCGAGGACTGAAGCTTTCTTT. Translated, it gives CASSWAQGARTEAFF. The full variable domain, its missing parts supplied by reference TRBV5-1 and TRBJ1-1, is KAGVTQTPRYLIKTRGQQVTLSCSPISGHRSVSWYQQTPGQGLQFLFEYFSETQRNKGNFPGRFSGRQFSNSRSEMNVSTLELGDSALYLCASSWAQGARTEAFFGQGTRLTVV.